These 19 T cell receptor beta chains came from one sample sequenced in a study of blood T cell repertoires in COVID-19 (dated by TCRdb to about 2020). Library preparation employed the immunoSEQ multiplex PCR assay. What TCRdb holds here is the immuneACCESS table cut down to in-frame rearrangements. Part of the clones is not present; checked against another copy, under half of the missing clones reflect an unresolved V gene, and the others are unexplained. Recorded for this sample are 250,000 to 300,000 clones; 81% of them occurred a single time. Together, the top ten hold 2.5% to 3.5% of the sample. Sequencing used peripheral blood. The receptors derive from a woman aged 55-70 years with active or convalescent COVID-19.

The chain links TRBV7-3 to TRBJ2-1; unclear D gene. Germline V gene lookup returns CDR1 SGHTA and CDR2 FQGTGA. This CDR3 contains 14 residues. Trimming removed 2 bases from V and 6 bases from J, with 11 bases in between. CDR3 DNA sequence: TGTGCCAGCAGCTTAGTTGGCGGCACCAATGAGCAGTTCTTC. Protein: CASSLVGGTNEQFF.

V gene TRBV7-2 combines with J gene TRBJ1-2, with D tentatively TRBD1 (6 bases). Germline V lookup: CDR1 SGHTA, CDR2 FQGNSA. The CDR3 is 15 amino acids. Trimming removed 4 bases from V and 4 bases from J, with 16 bases in between. This chain's CDR3 is CASSSRQAGSYGYTF. CDR3 coding DNA: TGTGCCAGCAGCTCCCGACAGGCCGGAAGCTATGGCTACACCTTC.

V is TRBV6-5 and J is TRBJ1-2, with 7 bases identical to TRBD1. The J segment lost 6 bases and the V segment lost 8 bases, leaving 9 bases of the junction unmatched. Germline V gene sequence: CDR1 MNHEY, CDR2 SVGAGI. The CDR3 loop spans 13 amino acids. CDR3 sequence (DNA): TGTGCCAGCCTTTCAGGGGGATTCAATGGCTACACCTTC. This encodes CASLSGGFNGYTF.

The V gene is TRBV29-1, the J gene TRBJ1-2; tentative D call: TRBD1 (6 bases). Germline CDR1 is SQVTM and CDR2 is ANQGSEA. There are 11 residues in the CDR3. V lost 4 bases to trimming and J lost 6 bases, with 9 bases between them. The CDR3: CSVVQGHGYTF. The CDR3 coding sequence is TGCAGCGTTGTTCAGGGGCATGGCTACACCTTC. Looking up the rest from reference TRBV29-1 and TRBJ1-2 gives the full variable domain: SAVISQKPSRDICQRGTSLTIQCQVDSQVTMMFWYRQQPGQSLTLIATANQGSEATYESGFVIDKFPISRPNLTFSTLTVSNMSPEDSSIYLCSVVQGHGYTFGSGTRLTVV.

The chain is built from TRBV6-5 and TRBJ2-1; D is perhaps TRBD1 (5 bases). V shed 0 bases and J shed 8 bases, with 17 bases lying between them. This CDR3 has 16 residues. Per germline, CDR1 MNHEY and CDR2 SVGAGI. The CDR3 region has the DNA TGTGCCAGCAGTTACTCCGACAGCAGCCCAAGGTATGAGCAGTTCTTC. It specifies CASSYSDSSPRYEQFF.

The chain employs TRBV11-2 and TRBJ2-1; 13 bases agree with TRBD2. The CDR3 is made up of 18 amino acids. Germline assignment: CDR1 SGHAT and CDR2 FQNNGV. After removal of 4 bases from V and 7 bases from J, the junction contained 13 bases not matched to a gene. The CDR3 loop reads CASSSTVLAGGLLNEQFF. CDR3 nucleotides: TGTGCCAGCAGCTCGACCGTACTAGCGGGGGGGCTGTTAAATGAGCAGTTCTTC.

In its sample, this clone was seen a few times. This sequence joins TRBV2 and TRBJ2-7; the match to TRBD2 covers 14 bases. This CDR3 is 18 amino acids long. The germline gives CDR1 SNHLY, CDR2 FYNNEI. V lost 5 bases, J lost 0 bases, and 9 bases stayed unmatched. The CDR3: CASSLGLAGGPFSYEQYF. The DNA for the CDR3 is TGTGCCAGCAGTCTTGGACTAGCGGGGGGACCTTTCTCCTACGAGCAGTACTTC.

The rearrangement links TRBV25-1 to TRBJ2-6, with D tentatively TRBD2 (5 bases). V was pared by 3 bases and J by 2 bases, with 5 bases between. Per the germline V gene, CDR1 is MGHDK and CDR2 is SYGVNS. This CDR3 is built from 14 residues. CDR3 nucleotide sequence: TGTGCCAGCAGTGACGGGACTGGGGCCAACGTCCTGACTTTC. Protein: CASSDGTGANVLTF.

The chain combines TRBV10-3 with TRBJ2-5; D gene unclear. Germline V lookup: CDR1 ENHRY, CDR2 SYGVKD. The CDR3 length is 14 residues. The V end lost 7 bases, the J end lost 2 bases, and 14 bases lay between the germline ends. The CDR3 loop reads CAIKVPGKQETQYF. CDR3 sequence (DNA): TGTGCCATCAAGGTTCCAGGAAAACAAGAGACCCAGTACTTC.

The chain combines TRBV7-9 with TRBJ2-3, with 7 bases matching TRBD2. V lost 5 bases to trimming and J lost 1 base; unmatched junction nucleotides: 9. CDR3 size: 16 residues. Per germline, CDR1 SEHNR and CDR2 FQNEAQ (reference sequence). The DNA of the CDR3 is TGTGCCAGCAGCGAGGGGAGGGGACCCCGCACAGATACGCAGTATTTT. Translation: CASSEGRGPRTDTQYF.

The rearrangement links TRBV7-3 to TRBJ1-1, with D unresolved. This CDR3 spans 13 amino acids. Trimming cost V 4 bases and J 2 bases, with 8 bases left between them. Germline lookup yields CDR1 SGHTA and CDR2 FQGTGA. The CDR3 loop reads CASSSSRNTEAFF. The CDR3 nucleotides are TGTGCCAGCAGCTCATCTAGAAACACTGAAGCTTTCTTT.

Regarding this clone: The junction and the germline gene differ at one end; a read error may be behind it. This sequence joins TRBV18 and TRBJ2-2, with 8 bases aligning to TRBD1. CDR1 is KGHSH and CDR2 is LQKENI in the germline V gene. The CDR3 is 14 amino acids. The CDR3 spells CASSPQGDTGELFF. DNA for the CDR3: TGTGCCAGCTCCCCACAGGGGGACACCGGGGAGCTGTTTTTT.

The chain carries TRBV2 and TRBJ2-1, with 9 bases matching TRBD2. V lost 4 bases and J lost 2; bases outside the gene matches: 9. Germline lookup yields CDR1 SNHLY and CDR2 FYNNEI. The CDR3 runs to 17 residues. This chain's CDR3 is CASSVSSSGAAYNEQFF. The CDR3 nucleotides are TGTGCCAGCAGTGTATCTTCTAGCGGGGCCGCCTACAATGAGCAGTTCTTC.

This clone was seen only once. This chain links TRBV9 with TRBJ2-7; TRBD1 agrees at 7 bases. The CDR3 contains 15 residues. Germline V gene sequence: CDR1 SGDLS, CDR2 YYNGEE. V gave up 4 bases and J gave up 1 base; unmatched junction bases: 8. CDR3 protein: CASSLDGTASYEQYF. DNA for the CDR3: TGTGCCAGCAGCCTAGACGGGACAGCGTCCTACGAGCAGTACTTC.

The chain is built from TRBV19 and TRBJ2-7; 12 nucleotides match TRBD1. Losses at the gene ends were 5 bases for V and 3 bases for J; bases not matched to a gene: 5. The CDR3 is made up of 15 amino acids. Germline V gene sequence: CDR1 LNHDA, CDR2 SQIVND (reference sequence). The CDR3 coding sequence is TGTGCCAGTAGTGAGGGACAGGGGGCGGTCTACGAGCAGTACTTC. Its protein is CASSEGQGAVYEQYF.

The V call is TRBV12-3 or TRBV12-4, the J call TRBJ1-1; tentatively, D is TRBD1 (6 bases). V dropped 6 bases and J dropped 8 bases, with 13 bases sitting between them. This CDR3 contains 12 residues. CDR3 nucleotide sequence: TGTGCCAGCAGATCCACAGGGATGGAAGCTTTCTTT. This sequence encodes CASRSTGMEAFF.

This chain connects TRBV19 to TRBJ1-2; 7 bases agree with TRBD1. V gave up 4 bases and J gave up 2 bases; unmatched junction bases: 7. CDR3 length: 15 residues. From germline, CDR1 is LNHDA and CDR2 SQIVND (reference sequence). The CDR3 sequence is CASSTQGQINYGYTF. CDR3 bases: TGTGCCAGTAGTACCCAGGGACAGATAAACTATGGCTACACCTTC.

V gene TRBV9 combines with J gene TRBJ1-1; D is unresolved. The germline V and J ends were trimmed by 1 base and 0 bases, with 7 bases remaining between them. This CDR3 is 14 amino acids long. The germline V gene encodes CDR1 SGDLS and CDR2 YYNGEE. The CDR3 nucleotides are TGTGCCAGCAGCGTACCCGGGGTGAACACTGAAGCTTTCTTT. This gives the protein CASSVPGVNTEAFF.

This clone has a handful of counts. Written as DNA, the CDR3 is TGTGCCAGGAGGAGGGGACGTGAAGCTTTCTTT. It yields the protein CARRRGREAFF. The gene calls are TRBV2 and TRBJ1-1; possible D gene TRBD1, 5 bases. This CDR3 has 11 amino acids. With 9 bases removed from V and 7 bases from J, the gap between germline ends came to 12 bases. Per germline, CDR1 SNHLY and CDR2 FYNNEI.